One T cell receptor beta chain is described in this entry. Its antigen is still unknown. Base qualities were left out, and no much larger clone turns up one base away. The sample comes from a study of shared clonotypes between healthy human individuals (TCRdb year 2020). The study in broad terms: Three men and a couple of women, aged 18 to 49 years, made up the cohort. For each donor, CD4 naive and CD4 memory were each given three plates, CD8 naive was given two plates, and CD8 memory was given one plate. Blood TCR repertoires of five healthy adults were deeply sequenced to estimate repertoire size and the extent of clonotype sharing between individuals. To increase sequencing depth and limit assay-specific biases, different laboratories used diverse techniques to prepare libraries and sequence TCR repertoires. Each donor's leukapheresis produced roughly between roughly 0.85 and 9.5 billion PBMCs.

The donors were healthy, HIV-negative adults with no recently reported acute infections or vaccinations. All donors were Caucasian adults living in Nashville, Tennessee, USA. Magnetic negative selection was used to enrich CD4+ T cells, after which naive cells were positively selected on CD45RA and the negative fraction became the memory subset. After blood collection by leukapheresis, PBMCs were isolated using Ficoll-Histopaque density gradient centrifugation and then cryopreserved in the vapor phase of liquid nitrogen. Analytical flow cytometry was used to check the purity and quantity of each magnetically sorted T cell population. Genomic DNA was isolated from each sorted fraction and quantified by UV absorbance on a Nanodrop 2000c. Measured from the cysteine to the phenylalanine, the CDR3 is 15 residues long. Solely the CDR3 DNA is kept, with 45 bases framed from the first base. The junction carries 14 bases between V and J, which are trimmed by 2 bases and 6 bases respectively. Reading the germline V gene (reference sequence) gives CDR1 SEHNR and CDR2 FQNEAQ.

What the research found in general, with its limitations: Because the study included only a small number of donors, the genetic and exposure-history diversity represented was limited. Rarefaction of sorted-subset datasets indicated incomplete sequencing despite the large sequencing depth. Pairwise subsampling indicated that sequencing depth was expected to affect the degree of clonotype sharing among donors. Across a handful of donors, approximately 5% of naive CD4, 3% to 4% of naive CD8, about 2.3% of memory CD4, and under 0.45% of memory CD8 clonotypes were shared. Larger estimated clonotype richness was generally found for naive subsets than for memory subsets. Compared with non-shared clonotypes, the clonotypes found in all four sorted-subset donors had higher generation probabilities. Only blood was sampled, and tissue TCR repertoires likely differ from those in blood.

Using the deep immunoSEQ assay, TCR CDR3 regions were amplified from genomic DNA by multiplex PCR. Extracted genomic DNA from each cell subset was spread evenly across all wells of several immunoSEQ 96-well plates, with each plate serving as a replicate. For sorted subsets, each replicate PCR was loaded with approximately 190 ng genomic DNA, equivalent to approximately 27,000 T cell genomes. Purified libraries were measured with a Qubit 3.0 fluorometer, size-checked on a Bioanalyzer 2100, and measured again with the KAPA Library Quantification kit. A separate single-read 150-cycle Illumina NextSeq 550 flow cell was used to sequence each immunoSEQ 96-well plate. Turning to the authors' computational methods: Because only junctional sequences without quality scores were contained in the immunoSEQ output, filtering matching that applied to full-length reads could not be performed. Sequences were annotated with PyIR, a Python wrapper for IgBLAST v1.9, using IMGT germline references to assign V/J genes and CDR3. Reads were filtered out if the reads had weak V/J assignments (E-value above 1e-6), no CDR3, stop codons, out-of-frame junctions, or ambiguous translated residues. A V3J clonotype was defined by an identical inferred V gene, J gene, and CDR3 amino acid sequence. The percentage overlap between two repertoires was calculated by dividing the number of shared unique clonotypes by the size of the smaller repertoire. RTK rarefaction, the Chao1 estimator, and Recon v2.1 estimates of unobserved clonotypes were used to assess repertoire richness. For all TCRbeta clonotypes obtained by the gDNA method from a few donors, generation probabilities were computed with OLGA. TCRdb retrieved this table from immuneACCESS and kept in-frame rearrangements only. Not all clones are present; in checked studies, unresolved V genes account for under half, and no reason is known for the remainder. V, J and clone size are those of that table, while D and trimming were read from the DNA. The table for this sample lists about 1.1 million clones; 70% to 85% of them were counted only once. The top ten hold 0.89% of the sample.

Recombination joined TRBV7-9 with TRBJ2-1; there is no confident call for the D gene. The receptor's source is a man younger than 35 in good health. Some clones in this sample may be carry-over from other donors' samples. The material sequenced was memory CD4+ T cells from PBMCs. Per the publication, the cell subset or site label means: CD45RA-negative fraction. The CDR3 region: CASSLLVVSRNEQFF. In nucleotide form, the sequence is TGTGCCAGCAGCTTACTGGTCGTGAGCCGCAATGAGCAGTTCTTC. Joined to the reference TRBV7-9 and TRBJ2-1 proteins, this CDR3 gives the full variable domain: DTGVSQNPRHKITKRGQNVTFRCDPISEHNRLYWYRQTLGQGPEFLTYFQNEAQLEKSRLLSDRFSAERPKGSFSTLEIQRTEQGDSAMYLCASSLLVVSRNEQFFGPGTRLTVL.